Below, 29 T cell receptor beta chains from the same sample are listed, as sequenced in a study of post-analysis software for immune sequencing data. Study conclusions and caveats: Comparison of patients with controls showed a handful of TRBV segments more frequent in patients, TRBV5-6, TRBV5-1 and TRBV20-1 among them.

Their antigen targets remain unknown. Unique molecular identifiers featured in each of the TCR beta cDNA libraries. TCRdb re-analysed the PCR reads in MiXCR, keeping a single row per CDR3 protein. The repertoire includes roughly 600,000 distinct CDR3 sequences, roughly 46% of them detected once, and 1.5% to 2% sits in the top ten. Material for sequencing was blood. The receptors stem from a girl aged 5 to 17 with multiple sclerosis.

This clonotype was picked up a small number of times. The J gene is TRBJ2-4, the V gene TRBV4-1, with D perhaps given as TRBD1 or TRBD2 (6 bases each). The germline CDR1 and CDR2 sequences are MGHRA and YSYEKL. The CDR3 consists of 14 residues. The ends were cut back, 3 bases at V and 8 bases at J, with 14 bases in the middle. CDR3 region: CASSQRNREDIQYF. CDR3 bases: TGCGCCAGCAGCCAGCGGAACAGGGAGGACATTCAGTACTTC.

This chain connects TRBV20-1 to TRBJ2-1; TRBD2 might be the D (6 bases). Germline CDR1 reads DFQATT; CDR2 reads SNEGSKA (reference sequence). Trimming took off 2 bases at V and 0 bases at J, with 11 bases between the two ends. The CDR3 is 15 amino acids. In DNA form, the CDR3 reads TGCAGTGCTAGATCCGGGGGTCTCTCCTACAATGAGCAGTTCTTC. Its translation is CSARSGGLSYNEQFF.

The gene calls are TRBV10-3 and TRBJ2-2; 8 nucleotides align to TRBD2. Germline V CDR1 and CDR2: ENHRY, SYGVKD. The CDR3 runs 16 residues. Germline trimming cut 6 bases from V and 0 bases from J; bases unmatched to any gene: 6. The DNA for the CDR3 is TGTGCCATCAGGGCAACTAGCGGTTCGAACACCGGGGAGCTGTTTTTT. Translated, it gives CAIRATSGSNTGELFF.

As to this clonotype: A junction boundary mismatches the germline segment, possibly from a read error. The chain is built from TRBV5-1 and TRBJ2-3; 8 bases fit TRBD1. Germline CDR1 reads SGHRS; CDR2 reads YFSETQ. CDR3 length: 16 amino acids. CDR3 in DNA: TGTGCCAGCAGCTTGCCCCGGACAGGGAGCACAGATACGCAGTATTTT. This sequence encodes CASSLPRTGSTDTQYF.

The J gene is TRBJ1-2, the V gene TRBV28; D ambiguous. Trimming removed 5 bases at V and 6 bases at J, with 16 bases between. The CDR3 totals 14 residues. Germline CDR1 MDHEN, CDR2 SYDVKM. The CDR3 protein is CASSLAGVTNGYTF. CDR3 nucleotides: TGTGCCAGCAGTCTCGCAGGCGTAACTAATGGCTACACCTTC.

This sequence joins TRBV21-1 and TRBJ1-5; TRBD1 was called by the table and not checked on the DNA. TRBV21-1 is a pseudogene locus. The CDR3 spans 16 residues. The DNA of the CDR3 is TGTGCCAGCAGCACCCAGGGGGCAAGGAGCAATCAGCCCCAGCATTTT. Amino acid sequence: CASSTQGARSNQPQHF.

The chain uses TRBV7-6 and TRBJ1-1, with 8 bases fitting TRBD1. The CDR3 consists of 16 residues. Trimming cost V 1 base and J 7 bases; bases outside gene matches: 11. Germline values: CDR1 SGHVS, CDR2 FNYEAQ. CDR3 protein: CASSLEAGGATVEAFF. CDR3 DNA: TGTGCCAGCAGCTTAGAGGCAGGGGGCGCGACGGTTGAAGCTTTCTTT.

The chain is built from TRBV7-2 and TRBJ2-1; 11 bases align to TRBD2. With V trimmed by 4 bases and J by 5 bases, 7 bases remained unmatched. This CDR3 spans 16 amino acids. CDR1 and CDR2 (germline): SGHTA, FQGNSA. CDR3 DNA: TGTGCCAGCAGCTGGAGTACTAGCGGGAGACACAATGAGCAGTTCTTC. This sequence encodes CASSWSTSGRHNEQFF.

A few counts support this clonotype. The chain couples TRBV7-6 to TRBJ2-7; D may correspond to TRBD1 or TRBD2 (6 bases each). CDR1 and CDR2 (germline): SGHVS, FNYEAQ. The CDR3 contains 18 residues. Between the trimmed V and J ends, which lost 1 base and 2 bases, there was a span of 21 bases. As DNA, the CDR3 is TGTGCCAGCAGCTTAGATTCCCCTTTGGGGGGCACTACCTACGAGCAGTACTTC. Residues: CASSLDSPLGGTTYEQYF.

This clonotype occurred a few times. The rearrangement uses TRBV10-3 and TRBJ1-2; 9 nucleotides line up with TRBD1. V shed 4 bases and J 6 bases; nucleotides not matched to a gene: 3. Germline CDR1 ENHRY, CDR2 SYGVKD. There are 13 residues in the CDR3. The CDR3 region is CAISGRDRDGYTF. The CDR3 bases are TGTGCCATCAGTGGCCGGGACAGGGATGGCTACACCTTC.

The V and J genes are TRBV5-1 and TRBJ1-2; D not certain. The CDR3 spans 14 residues. V lost 2 bases to trimming and J lost 2 bases, with 10 bases between them. Germline V gives CDR1 SGHRS, CDR2 YFSETQ. CDR3 nucleotide sequence: TGCGCCAGCAGCTTAAGTACACAGAACTATGGCTACACCTTC. Translating gives CASSLSTQNYGYTF. Variable domain in full (rest from reference TRBV5-1 and TRBJ1-2): KAGVTQTPRYLIKTRGQQVTLSCSPISGHRSVSWYQQTPGQGLQFLFEYFSETQRNKGNFPGRFSGRQFSNSRSEMNVSTLELGDSALYLCASSLSTQNYGYTFGSGTRLTVV.

The V and J genes are TRBV10-2 and TRBJ2-7; 9 positions match TRBD1. V trimming: 6 bases; J trimming: 1 base; junction bases outside the gene matches: 4. CDR3 size: 14 residues. Germline-derived CDR1 and CDR2 are WSHSY and SAAADI. The CDR3, as DNA: TGCGCCAGCAGGGACAGGGGCGGGTCCTACGAGCAGTACTTC. Its translation: CASRDRGGSYEQYF.

This clonotype was detected many times. The chain combines TRBV5-6 with TRBJ2-5; 8 bases align to TRBD2. V shed 4 bases, J shed 4 bases, and the junction held 6 bases outside the gene matches. Germline lookup yields CDR1 SGHDT and CDR2 YYEEEE. This CDR3 comprises 14 residues. The CDR3 coding sequence is TGTGCCAGCAGCCTCGGGACTAGGGGAGAGACCCAGTACTTC. This translates into CASSLGTRGETQYF.

The chain joins TRBV7-2 to TRBJ2-1; TRBD2 is a possible D gene (5 bases). The germline gives CDR1 SGHTA, CDR2 FQGNSA. Trimming left V 5 bases short and J 6 bases short, with 20 bases between. The CDR3 consists of 16 residues. The DNA of the CDR3 is TGTGCCAGCAGCACTCAACCCCGGGGTCGGGGCAATGAGCAGTTCTTC. This codes for CASSTQPRGRGNEQFF.

J is TRBJ2-5 and V is TRBV29-1; D is unresolved. CDR1 and CDR2 (germline): SQVTM, ANQGSEA. Trimming stripped 4 bases from V and 1 base from J, with 7 bases between. The CDR3 covers 12 residues. This chain's CDR3 is CSVGHPQETQYF. CDR3 nucleotide sequence: TGCAGCGTTGGGCACCCCCAAGAGACCCAGTACTTC.

The V gene is TRBV15, the J gene TRBJ2-1; 9 bases fit TRBD2. The germline V gene has CDR1 LNHNV and CDR2 YYDKDF (reference sequence). The V gene end was trimmed by 8 bases and the J gene end by 12 bases; junction bases not matched to a gene: 11. There are 13 residues in the CDR3. DNA for the CDR3: TGTGCCACCGCGGGAGGGCCGGGTGAAGGGCAGTTCTTC. Protein: CATAGGPGEGQFF.

This clonotype was seen only a few times. This chain joins TRBV7-9 and TRBJ2-7; D might be TRBD1 or TRBD2, each matching 6 bases. Germline V gene sequence: CDR1 SEHNR, CDR2 FQNEAQ (reference sequence). The CDR3 extends over 13 amino acids. With 5 bases removed from V and 6 bases from J, the gap between germline ends came to 14 bases. The CDR3 sequence: CASSRGTPGEQYF. The CDR3 DNA is TGTGCCAGCAGCCGCGGGACACCCGGCGAGCAGTACTTC.

The rearrangement links TRBV4-1 to TRBJ1-2; 10 nucleotides line up with TRBD1. V gave up 3 bases and J gave up 3 bases; unmatched junction bases: 10. The CDR3 sequence is 17 residues long. Germline values: CDR1 MGHRA, CDR2 YSYEKL. DNA for the CDR3: TGCGCCAGCAGCCAGCCCTTACTCGGACAGGGGGACTATGGCTACACCTTC. It translates to CASSQPLLGQGDYGYTF.

The chain recombines TRBV4-1 with TRBJ2-1; the D is unclear. There are 13 residues in the CDR3. CDR1 is MGHRA, CDR2 YSYEKL, per germline. V was cut by 1 base and J by 7 bases, with 8 bases left in between. CDR3 sequence: CASSQAQTNEQFF. The CDR3 bases are TGCGCCAGCAGCCAAGCCCAGACTAATGAGCAGTTCTTC.

The V and J genes are TRBV7-9 and TRBJ2-5; perhaps D is TRBD1 or TRBD2 (5 bases each). V lost 5 bases, J lost 10 bases, and 14 bases lay in between. The CDR3 length is 12 residues. Germline assignment: CDR1 SEHNR and CDR2 FQNEAQ (reference sequence). The CDR3 protein is CASSVLGEGQYF. CDR3 DNA sequence: TGTGCCAGCAGCGTTCTGGGGGAAGGCCAGTACTTC. The variable domain in full, with the rest retrieved from reference TRBV7-9 and TRBJ2-5, is DTGVSQNPRHKITKRGQNVTFRCDPISEHNRLYWYRQTLGQGPEFLTYFQNEAQLEKSRLLSDRFSAERPKGSFSTLEIQRTEQGDSAMYLCASSVLGEGQYFGPGTRLLVL.

This chain connects TRBV11-1 to TRBJ2-5, with a possible D match to TRBD1 (6 bases). The CDR3 has 21 residues. V lost 0 bases, J lost 1 base, and 27 bases lay in between. Per the germline V gene, CDR1 is SGHAT and CDR2 is FQDESV (reference sequence). The CDR3 DNA sequence: TGTGCCAGCAGCTTAGCCTTGGCAGGGGAGCCCGATACAAGACTCCAAGAGACCCAGTACTTC. Amino acid sequence: CASSLALAGEPDTRLQETQYF.

V is TRBV4-1 and J is TRBJ1-1; 7 bases align to TRBD1. J gave up 5 bases and V 4 bases, and 13 bases lay outside the gene matches. This CDR3 is 16 amino acids long. The germline V gene has CDR1 MGHRA and CDR2 YSYEKL. The CDR3 sequence is CASSPRSRGARTEAFF. As DNA, the CDR3 is TGCGCCAGCAGCCCCCGGAGCAGGGGGGCGAGAACTGAAGCTTTCTTT.

This clonotype was counted only a few times. The chain carries TRBV12-3 or TRBV12-4 and TRBJ1-5; D remains unclear. The V and J ends lost 2 bases and 7 bases respectively, with 12 bases between them. CDR3 size: 14 residues. CDR3 sequence (DNA): TGTGCCAGCAGTTTACAAGGGAGGGAGCAGCCCCAGCATTTT. This codes for CASSLQGREQPQHF.

This clonotype was seen a handful of times. V usage is TRBV6-5 and J usage is TRBJ2-1; 12 bases agree with TRBD2. This CDR3 spans 14 amino acids. Germline V gene sequence: CDR1 MNHEY, CDR2 SVGAGI. After removal of 6 bases from V and 10 bases from J, the junction contained 7 bases not matched to a gene. The CDR3 region has the DNA TGTGCCAGCAGACCTAGCGGGAGGGCCATAGAGCAGTTCTTC. Translated, it gives CASRPSGRAIEQFF.

This clonotype was detected a few times. The V gene is TRBV10-2, the J gene TRBJ2-1, with D unclear. The length of the CDR3 is 12 residues. V lost 4 bases to trimming and J lost 4 bases, with 5 bases between them. Germline loops: CDR1 WSHSY, CDR2 SAAADI. CDR3 amino acids: CASSVIYNEQFF. DNA of the CDR3: TGCGCCAGCAGTGTTATTTACAATGAGCAGTTCTTC.

The chain joins TRBV5-1 to TRBJ2-5, with 10 bases identical to TRBD1. The CDR3 extends over 15 amino acids. From germline, CDR1 is SGHRS and CDR2 YFSETQ. V gave up 3 bases and J gave up 6 bases; unmatched junction bases: 8. Here the CDR3 reads CASSSPTGGIQTQYF. For the CDR3, the DNA is TGCGCCAGCAGCTCCCCGACAGGGGGCATACAGACCCAGTACTTC.

The J gene is TRBJ2-3, the V gene TRBV11-3, with a weak D call TRBD1 (5 bases). The CDR3 spans 15 residues. Trimming cost V 1 base and J 4 bases, with 12 bases left between them. Germline loops: CDR1 SGHNT, CDR2 YENEEA. The CDR3 here is CASSLAMSGSDTQYF. The CDR3 nucleotides read TGTGCCAGCAGCTTAGCCATGTCAGGGTCAGATACGCAGTATTTT.

The rearrangement uses TRBV9 and TRBJ1-1; 11 nucleotides agree with TRBD1. Germline CDR1 reads SGDLS; CDR2 reads YYNGEE. The CDR3 contains 14 residues. Trimming took 5 bases from V and 5 from J; bases not matched to a gene: 5. The CDR3: CASSGGQGATEAFF. CDR3 nucleotide sequence: TGTGCCAGCAGTGGAGGACAGGGGGCGACTGAAGCTTTCTTT.

This clonotype was seen a few times. CDR3: CASSSGTTTNEKLFF. The CDR3, as DNA: TGTGCCAGCAGCTCCGGGACAACAACTAATGAAAAACTGTTTTTT. The J gene is TRBJ1-4, the V gene TRBV7-9; D might be TRBD1 (6 bases). Germline V gene data show CDR1 as SEHNR and CDR2 as FQNEAQ (reference sequence). CDR3 size: 15 residues. Trimming cost V 4 bases and J 0 bases, with 9 bases left between them. Drawing the rest from reference TRBV7-9 and TRBJ1-4, the complete variable domain is DTGVSQNPRHKITKRGQNVTFRCDPISEHNRLYWYRQTLGQGPEFLTYFQNEAQLEKSRLLSDRFSAERPKGSFSTLEIQRTEQGDSAMYLCASSSGTTTNEKLFFGSGTQLSVL.